Listed here are 8 T cell receptor beta chains from one sample, sequenced in a study of OX40 agonist ivuxolimab in advanced cancers. The repertoire was sequenced with immunoSEQ multiplex PCR; TCRdb's copy has only in-frame clones and lacks some. The sample carries roughly 100,000 clones, around 85% recorded once. The sequencing here drew on CD4+ or CD8+ T cells sorted from blood, taken in a trial of the OX40 agonist ivuxolimab. The receptors originated from an adult with an advanced solid tumor such as melanoma, head and neck, liver or kidney cancer.

Regarding this clone: At one end, the junction sequence differs from germline, possibly due to a read error. This sequence joins TRBV5-5 and TRBJ2-1; 10 bases are shared with TRBD2. CDR1 and CDR2 from the germline V gene are SGHKS and YYEKEE (reference sequence). The CDR3 runs to 17 residues. The DNA for the CDR3 is TGTACCAGCAGCCACCTTAGCGGGGGGACAAACTACAATGAGCAGTTCTTC. Protein product: CTSSHLSGGTNYNEQFF.

The chain has TRBV5-1 and TRBJ2-5; weak D call: TRBD2 (5 bases). Trimming left V 4 bases short and J 2 bases short, with 15 bases between. The CDR3 extends over 15 amino acids. CDR1 is SGHRS, CDR2 YFSETQ, per germline. CDR3 region: CASSNLLGPQETQYF. CDR3 coding DNA: TGCGCCAGCAGCAACCTACTAGGGCCTCAAGAGACCCAGTACTTC.

The V call is TRBV5-1, the J call TRBJ2-1, with 10 bases matching TRBD2. The length of the CDR3 is 17 residues. Germline V CDR1 and CDR2: SGHRS, YFSETQ. The ends lost 0 bases at V and 4 bases at J; junction bases unmatched: 7. The CDR3 sequence: CASSLVSSGGLYNEQFF. In DNA, the CDR3 is TGCGCCAGCAGCTTGGTTTCTAGCGGGGGCTTATACAATGAGCAGTTCTTC.

V is TRBV30 and J is TRBJ2-7, with D possibly matching TRBD1 (5 bases). Germline loops: CDR1 GTSNPN, CDR2 SVGIG (reference sequence). The ends were cut back, 7 bases at V and 1 base at J, with 8 bases in the middle. The CDR3 has 11 residues. The CDR3 loop is CASQGSYEQYF. The CDR3 DNA reads as TGTGCCTCTCAGGGTTCCTACGAGCAGTACTTC. Based on the CDR3 plus reference TRBV30 and TRBJ2-7, the full variable domain is SQTIHQWPATLVQPVGSPLSLECTVEGTSNPNLYWYRQAAGRGLQLLFYSVGIGQISSEVPQNLSASRPQDRQFILSSKKLLLSDSGFYLCASQGSYEQYFGPGTRLTVT.

This clone has just a few counts. V gene TRBV6-1 combines with J gene TRBJ2-7; D gene unclear. V shed 8 bases and J shed 3 bases, with 17 bases lying between them. Germline CDR1 and CDR2: MNHNS and SASEGT. The CDR3 is made up of 14 amino acids. CDR3 protein: CASHPGPGVYEQYF. CDR3 sequence (DNA): TGTGCCAGCCACCCGGGCCCTGGGGTCTACGAGCAGTACTTC.

The table lists this clone with many counts. The gene calls are TRBV2 and TRBJ1-1; D perhaps matches TRBD1 (5 bases). The CDR3 is made up of 13 amino acids. The ends were cut back, 6 bases at V and 1 base at J, with 9 bases in the middle. Germline V gene sequence: CDR1 SNHLY, CDR2 FYNNEI. The CDR3 nucleotides read TGTGCCAGCAGCACTGACAGGAACACTGAAGCTTTCTTT. Its protein is CASSTDRNTEAFF.

The CDR3 nucleotides read TGCAGCGTGGGACGAGACAGGGATGAAAAACTGTTTTTT. It translates to CSVGRDRDEKLFF. V is TRBV29-1 and J is TRBJ1-4, with 7 nucleotides matching TRBD1. CDR1 SQVTM and CDR2 ANQGSEA come from the germline V gene. The ends lost 6 bases at V and 6 bases at J; junction bases unmatched: 7. This CDR3 spans 13 amino acids.

The chain employs TRBV19 and TRBJ1-1, with unresolved D. CDR3 length: 15 residues. Between the trimmed V and J ends, which lost 0 bases and 0 bases, there was a span of 8 bases. The germline V gene encodes CDR1 LNHDA and CDR2 SQIVND (reference sequence). CDR3 amino acids: CASSIDSRMNTEAFF. CDR3 coding DNA: TGTGCCAGTAGTATAGACAGCAGGATGAACACTGAAGCTTTCTTT.